The sequence of this T cell receptor (beta chain) was determined in a study of control samples from healthy donors and cancer patients. The germline V gene encodes CDR1 SGHNT and CDR2 YYREEE (reference sequence). The CDR3 length is 14 residues. V lost 0 bases, J lost 4 bases, and 9 bases lay in between. Clones were sequenced by immunoSEQ multiplex PCR, and TCRdb holds only the in-frame ones, with some missing. The sample gives roughly 130,000 clones, 85% to 95% of which show up once; approximately 1.7% is in the top ten. V gene TRBV5-4 combines with J gene TRBJ2-3; D is possibly TRBD2 (6 bases). This clonotype was obtained from a man aged 45 to 65 with head and neck cancer. The specimen was PBMCs. The CDR3 sequence is CASSLVSSADTQYF. CDR3 sequence (DNA): TGTGCCAGCAGCTTGGTTTCTAGCGCAGATACGCAGTATTTT.